One and the same sample provided the 29 T cell receptor beta chains below, sequenced in a study of blood T cell repertoires in COVID-19. The method was immunoSEQ multiplex PCR; TCRdb's version includes in-frame clones alone and lacks a portion of them. The repertoire has 150,000 or so clones, more than 75% of them found once; the top ten carry about 6%. The sequenced material came from PBMCs or T cells enriched from blood (not recorded which). These receptor sequences come from a woman in her forties or fifties who had recovered from COVID-19.

The V call is TRBV2, the J call TRBJ1-5, with D unresolved. Per germline, CDR1 SNHLY and CDR2 FYNNEI. The ends were cut back, 6 bases at V and 11 bases at J, with 17 bases in the middle. The CDR3 extends over 13 amino acids. This chain's CDR3 is CASSAGGGKAQHF. The CDR3, as DNA: TGTGCCAGCAGCGCGGGAGGAGGCAAGGCCCAGCATTTT.

This clone turned up a few times. The J gene is TRBJ1-1, the V gene TRBV28, with a possible D match to TRBD1 (5 bases). V dropped 6 bases and J dropped 7 bases, with 9 bases sitting between them. The CDR3 extends over 11 amino acids. Germline CDR1 MDHEN, CDR2 SYDVKM. DNA for the CDR3: TGTGCCAGCAGCAGGGTGGTTGAAGCTTTCTTT. Translation gives CASSRVVEAFF.

The CDR3 DNA reads as TGTGCCAGCAGCATACGACCCCGGCAGGACACTGAAGCTTTCTTT. This encodes CASSIRPRQDTEAFF. The chain uses TRBV21-1 and TRBJ1-1; TRBD1, as called in the table, went unchecked against the DNA. TRBV21-1 is recorded as a pseudogene. The CDR3 is made up of 15 amino acids.

The V and J genes are TRBV5-1 and TRBJ2-7; tentatively, D is TRBD1 (5 bases). The V and J ends lost 6 bases and 0 bases respectively, with 25 bases between them. Germline CDR1 and CDR2: SGHRS and YFSETQ. The CDR3 is made up of 18 amino acids. The CDR3 loop reads CASTLDGSQGATSYEQYF. The CDR3, as DNA: TGCGCCAGCACGCTAGATGGATCCCAGGGCGCGACCTCCTACGAGCAGTACTTC. Combining the CDR3 with reference TRBV5-1 and TRBJ2-7 gives the whole variable domain KAGVTQTPRYLIKTRGQQVTLSCSPISGHRSVSWYQQTPGQGLQFLFEYFSETQRNKGNFPGRFSGRQFSNSRSEMNVSTLELGDSALYLCASTLDGSQGATSYEQYFGPGTRLTVT.

This rearrangement joins TRBV27 to TRBJ2-5, with 10 positions matching TRBD2. The CDR3 has 15 residues. Germline V lookup: CDR1 MNHEY, CDR2 SMNVEV (reference sequence). Trimming at V came to 6 bases and at J to 1 base, leaving 5 bases not matched to a gene. The CDR3 region is CASRPGLASQETQYF. The CDR3 nucleotides read TGTGCCAGCAGACCGGGACTAGCGTCCCAAGAGACCCAGTACTTC.

This clone showed up just once. In the same sample, other DNA sequences code for this CDR3. The chain combines TRBV5-4 with TRBJ2-3; D not certain. The V gene lost 0 bases and the J gene lost 0 bases, with 5 bases spanning the gap. Germline CDR1 reads SGHNT; CDR2 reads YYREEE (reference sequence). This CDR3 comprises 14 residues. The CDR3 DNA follows: TGTGCCAGCAGCTTGGCCGGGAGCACAGATACGCAGTATTTT. Translation: CASSLAGSTDTQYF.

The chain uses TRBV5-5 and TRBJ2-3; 7 bases are a match to TRBD1. The CDR3 consists of 16 residues. Looked up from germline, CDR1 is SGHKS and CDR2 is YYEKEE (reference sequence). The trim removed 1 base at V and 4 bases at J, leaving 9 bases unmatched. CDR3 residues: CASSLFLTGSPDTQYF. The CDR3 DNA reads as TGTGCCAGCAGCTTGTTTTTGACAGGGTCTCCAGATACGCAGTATTTT.

This chain connects TRBV28 to TRBJ2-7; a possible D gene is TRBD1 (8 bases). V dropped 11 bases and J dropped 2 bases, with 16 bases sitting between them. The CDR3 extends over 13 amino acids. Germline CDR1 MDHEN, CDR2 SYDVKM. CDR3 loop: CAYRGGRAYEQYV. CDR3 sequence (DNA): TGTGCCTACAGGGGGGGCCGTGCCTACGAGCAGTACGTC.

This chain joins TRBV9 and TRBJ2-1; 8 bases match TRBD1. The germline CDR1 and CDR2 sequences are SGDLS and YYNGEE. Losses at the gene ends were 4 bases for V and 8 bases for J; bases not matched to a gene: 8. The CDR3 spans 14 residues. The CDR3 DNA is TGTGCCAGCAGCCAAGGGACAGGCCGGTATGAGCAGTTCTTC. Translating it yields CASSQGTGRYEQFF.

A word on this clone: The same CDR3 can be traced to other DNA sequences in this sample. The J gene is TRBJ1-5, the V gene TRBV9; D ambiguous. The CDR3 is 13 amino acids. Germline V gene sequence: CDR1 SGDLS, CDR2 YYNGEE. Deletions cut 0 bases from V and 3 bases from J, with 4 bases between. CDR3: CASSVAPNQPQHF. CDR3 DNA sequence: TGTGCCAGCAGCGTAGCTCCCAATCAGCCCCAGCATTTT.

This clone was seen once. The chain has TRBV10-3 and TRBJ1-1, with a weak D call TRBD1 (6 bases). The ends were cut back, 3 bases at V and 2 bases at J, with 13 bases in the middle. Germline CDR1 and CDR2: ENHRY and SYGVKD. The length of the CDR3 is 15 residues. The CDR3 loop is CAISEKGQLNTEAFF. CDR3 in DNA: TGTGCCATCAGTGAAAAAGGACAGCTAAACACTGAAGCTTTCTTT.

V gene TRBV5-4 combines with J gene TRBJ1-6; D possibly corresponds to TRBD1 (5 bases). The CDR3 consists of 15 residues. The germline V gene encodes CDR1 SGHNT and CDR2 YYREEE (reference sequence). The V end lost 4 bases, the J end lost 8 bases, and 16 bases lay between the germline ends. CDR3 sequence: CASSPTQGRDSPLHF. DNA of the CDR3: TGTGCCAGCAGCCCAACGCAGGGTAGGGATTCACCCCTCCACTTT.

The genes are TRBV6-4 and TRBJ2-2; 10 bases match TRBD1. The CDR3 is 16 amino acids. Germline V gene lookup returns CDR1 MRHNA and CDR2 SNTAGT. V gave up 11 bases and J gave up 1 base; unmatched junction bases: 10. In nucleotides, the CDR3 is TGTGCCCTGAAGGACAGGACAGGGGGGAACACCGGGGAGCTGTTTTTT. Its translation is CALKDRTGGNTGELFF.

This clone came up many times. This sequence joins TRBV6-1 and TRBJ1-2; D remains ambiguous. This CDR3 contains 13 residues. V was trimmed by 2 bases and J by 8 bases, leaving 12 bases between them. Germline V gene sequence: CDR1 MNHNS, CDR2 SASEGT. CDR3 sequence: CASSESRGRGYTF. For the CDR3, the DNA is TGTGCCAGCAGTGAAAGTCGCGGGAGAGGCTACACCTTC.

The chain links TRBV16 to TRBJ2-2, with D unclear. This CDR3 has 14 residues. V lost 5 bases, J lost 2 bases, and 9 bases lay in between. Germline V gene sequence: CDR1 KGHSY, CDR2 FQNENV. DNA for the CDR3: TGTGCCAGCAGCGAGAGGAGAAACACCGGGGAGCTGTTTTTT. Residues: CASSERRNTGELFF.

V usage is TRBV19 and J usage is TRBJ2-3, with 10 nucleotides matching TRBD1. V gave up 0 bases and J gave up 3 bases; unmatched junction bases: 9. From germline, CDR1 is LNHDA and CDR2 SQIVND (reference sequence). This CDR3 region has 18 residues. Written as DNA, the CDR3 is TGTGCCAGTAGTATAGACGCCTTGGGACAGGGGATGACAGATACGCAGTATTTT. Amino acids: CASSIDALGQGMTDTQYF.

In nucleotides, the CDR3 is TGCGCCAGCAGTGGGGCTAGCGGGGGGGCCCGTGAGCAGTTCTTC. Amino acids: CASSGASGGAREQFF. The chain is built from TRBV10-1 and TRBJ2-1, with 12 nucleotides matching TRBD2. The CDR3 is made up of 15 amino acids. CDR1 is WNHNN, CDR2 SYGVQD, per germline (reference sequence). Trimming took 4 bases from V and 9 from J; bases not matched to a gene: 7.

V gene TRBV7-6 combines with J gene TRBJ2-7; 7 nucleotides match TRBD1. V was clipped by 2 bases and J by 2 bases; unmatched bases: 12. From germline, CDR1 is SGHVS and CDR2 FNYEAQ. The CDR3 is 17 residues long. The CDR3 spells CASSLRDPEGAPYEQYF. CDR3 bases: TGTGCCAGCAGCTTAAGGGACCCCGAGGGGGCTCCCTACGAGCAGTACTTC.

The rearrangement uses TRBV29-1 and TRBJ1-2; D is perhaps TRBD1 (6 bases). V was cut by 5 bases and J by 0 bases, with 13 bases left in between. The CDR3 loop spans 14 amino acids. The germline V gene encodes CDR1 SQVTM and CDR2 ANQGSEA. In nucleotides, the CDR3 is TGCAGCGTTAATCGACAGGCAACTAACTATGGCTACACCTTC. Translated: CSVNRQATNYGYTF.

To note about this clone: Other DNA sequences in the same sample also yield this CDR3. The genes are TRBV10-2 and TRBJ2-7; 10 bases are a match to TRBD1. V was clipped by 6 bases and J by 2 bases; unmatched bases: 4. Germline-derived CDR1 and CDR2 are WSHSY and SAAADI. This CDR3 spans 14 amino acids. The CDR3 DNA reads TGCGCCAGCAGGCCGGGACAGGGGACCTACGAGCAGTACGTC. It specifies CASRPGQGTYEQYV.

The genes are TRBV18 and TRBJ2-7; 8 nucleotides agree with TRBD1. Germline CDR1 is KGHSH and CDR2 is LQKENI. Germline trimming cut 6 bases from V and 2 bases from J; bases unmatched to any gene: 9. The CDR3 extends over 15 amino acids. This CDR3 is CASSPDRGRAYEQYF. The CDR3 coding sequence is TGTGCCAGCTCGCCAGACAGGGGTCGAGCCTACGAGCAGTACTTC.

V is TRBV11-2 and J is TRBJ1-1; weak D call: TRBD1 (5 bases). V gave up 4 bases and J gave up 8 bases, with 20 bases separating them. The length of the CDR3 is 15 residues. The germline V gene encodes CDR1 SGHAT and CDR2 FQNNGV. The CDR3 spells CASSWGMEFGVEAFF. The CDR3 DNA follows: TGTGCCAGCAGCTGGGGCATGGAGTTTGGGGTGGAAGCTTTCTTT.

The chain employs TRBV2 and TRBJ2-4, with D tentatively TRBD1 (6 bases). V was cut by 0 bases and J by 6 bases, with 12 bases left in between. The CDR3 spans 15 residues. Germline V CDR1 and CDR2: SNHLY, FYNNEI. CDR3 region: CASSEALRGGNIQYF. The CDR3 DNA follows: TGTGCCAGCAGTGAAGCGCTTCGAGGGGGAAACATTCAGTACTTC.

The rearrangement uses TRBV18 and TRBJ1-5, with 11 bases identical to TRBD1. V lost 4 bases, J lost 5 bases, and 10 bases stayed unmatched. The CDR3 has 17 amino acids. In germline, CDR1 is KGHSH, CDR2 LQKENI. The DNA of the CDR3 is TGTGCCAGCTCACAACGGAGGGGACAGGGGGAAGATCAGCCCCAGCATTTT. Encoded protein: CASSQRRGQGEDQPQHF. Combining the CDR3 with reference TRBV18 and TRBJ1-5 gives the whole variable domain NAGVMQNPRHLVRRRGQEARLRCSPMKGHSHVYWYRQLPEEGLKFMVYLQKENIIDESGMPKERFSAEFPKEGPSILRIQQVVRGDSAAYFCASSQRRGQGEDQPQHFGDGTRLSIL.

The CDR3 DNA follows: TGTGCCAGCAGTGACTACGGTTCCTCAGGGCCTCATGGCTACACCTTC. As protein: CASSDYGSSGPHGYTF. J is TRBJ1-2 and V is TRBV2, with D maybe TRBD1 (5 bases). Looked up from germline, CDR1 is SNHLY and CDR2 is FYNNEI. Trimming cost V 3 bases and J 6 bases, with 20 bases left between them. This CDR3 has 16 amino acids.

The V call is TRBV6-5, the J call TRBJ1-5; 7 positions agree with TRBD1. The CDR3 has 14 residues. Germline CDR1 reads MNHEY; CDR2 reads SVGAGI. Losses at the gene ends were 11 bases for V and 0 bases for J; bases not matched to a gene: 7. CDR3 amino acids: CALGQVNSNQPQHF. The CDR3 nucleotides are TGTGCCCTTGGACAGGTCAATAGCAATCAGCCCCAGCATTTT.

The chain couples TRBV4-1 to TRBJ2-6, with D perhaps TRBD1 (5 bases). Deletions cut 5 bases from V and 2 bases from J, with 22 bases between. CDR1 is MGHRA and CDR2 is YSYEKL in the germline V gene. The CDR3 extends over 19 amino acids. CDR3 sequence: CASSAKIGQGTTGANVLTF. The DNA of the CDR3 is TGCGCCAGCAGCGCTAAAATAGGGCAGGGTACCACTGGGGCCAACGTCCTGACTTTC.

The V and J genes are TRBV5-6 and TRBJ2-7; TRBD1 matches at 8 bases. The V gene's germline CDR1 is SGHDT and CDR2 YYEEEE. This CDR3 spans 15 amino acids. Trimming cost V 4 bases and J 2 bases; bases outside gene matches: 8. CDR3 sequence: CASSIRQGRTYEQYV. CDR3 nucleotides: TGTGCCAGCAGCATTAGACAGGGGCGGACCTACGAGCAGTACGTC.

This rearrangement joins TRBV15 to TRBJ1-4; D remains unclear. V was trimmed by 3 bases and J by 11 bases, leaving 10 bases between them. Germline V gives CDR1 LNHNV, CDR2 YYDKDF (reference sequence). The CDR3 length is 12 residues. The CDR3 nucleotides read TGTGCCACCAGCAGCTACGCGGGGAAACTGTTTTTT. Translating gives CATSSYAGKLFF.